A selection of T cell receptor beta chains follows, all from one sample in a study of CD8+ T cells in alopecia areata. Profiled with immunoSEQ multiplex PCR; TCRdb holds only in-frame clones, not every one. Altogether about 140,000 clones are present, approximately 50% being singletons, with the ten largest covering around 1%. The sample here was CD4+ T cells sorted from blood, taken at week 0. The origin of the receptors is a human donor with alopecia areata. The CDR3 runs from the conserved cysteine through the conserved F or W. D genes are given only for firm matches. Clone size appears in some rows only: once, few, many, or a class for an expanded clone.

TGTGCCAGCACGCGGGGGGTAAATCAGCCCCAGCATTTT	CASTRGVNQPQHF	-	13	TRBV2	-	TRBJ1-5
TGTGCCAGCAGCCGGGCTAGCGGGACTCAAGAGACCCAGTACTTC	CASSRASGTQETQYF	few	15	TRBV6-1	TRBD2	TRBJ2-5
TGTGCCAGCAGTGTGTTTGAGGGACTAGTCTCGGCCGAGCAGTACTTC	CASSVFEGLVSAEQYF	few	16	TRBV6-1	TRBD2	TRBJ2-7
TGTGCCAGCAGCCAACCCCCGGGACTAGCCCGCAATGAGCAGTTCTTC	CASSQPPGLARNEQFF	-	16	TRBV4-2	TRBD2	TRBJ2-1
TGTGCCAGCAGTGGTAGAGCGGTAGTGAGGGCAGATACGCAGTATTTT	CASSGRAVVRADTQYF	few	16	TRBV2	-	TRBJ2-3
TGTGCCAGCACCACGAGCGGGCACTACAATGAGCAGTTCTTC	CASTTSGHYNEQFF	-	14	TRBV6-6	-	TRBJ2-1
TGCGCCAGCAGCTATAGCGGGTCCACGCAGTATTTT	CASSYSGSTQYF	few	12	TRBV4-1	TRBD2	TRBJ2-3
TGCAGCGTCTTAGGGGGGCTAGCGGAAGAGACCCAGTACTTC	CSVLGGLAEETQYF	-	14	TRBV29-1	-	TRBJ2-5
TGCAGCGTTGTCGGGGGCCAGAACACTGAAGCTTTCTTT	CSVVGGQNTEAFF	-	13	TRBV29-1	-	TRBJ1-1
TGCGCCAGCAGCCTCCCAAGCGGGGGAACTGAAGCTTTCTTT	CASSLPSGGTEAFF	-	14	TRBV5-1	-	TRBJ1-1
TGCGCCAGCAGTCTTCAGGGACTAGCGAGTTACAATGAGCAGTTCTTC	CASSLQGLASYNEQFF	-	16	TRBV5-1	TRBD2	TRBJ2-1
TGTGCCTGGAGGAGGGGTAGCGGCTCCTACAATGAGCAGTTCTTC	CAWRRGSGSYNEQFF	-	15	TRBV30	-	TRBJ2-1
TGTGCCAGCAGCTTCACCAGGGGAGCGTCGAATGGCTACACCTTC	CASSFTRGASNGYTF	-	15	TRBV7-2	-	TRBJ1-2
TGCGCCAGCAGCTTGAGCGGGACAAGGCAAGAGACCCAGTACTTC	CASSLSGTRQETQYF	few	15	TRBV5-1	-	TRBJ2-5
TGTGCCAGCAGTTACCCCTCCCTCACCGGGGAGCTGTTTTTT	CASSYPSLTGELFF	once	14	TRBV6-5	-	TRBJ2-2
TGCAGCGTTGTTCGGCCAGGGGACTATGGCTACACCTTC	CSVVRPGDYGYTF	-	13	TRBV29-1	-	TRBJ1-2
TGTGCCAGCACCCTGGGATCCGGGGGGACCCAGTACTTC	CASTLGSGGTQYF	-	13	TRBV13	-	TRBJ2-5
TGTGCCAGCAGCGCCAGGGAGGGTTCCTACAATGAGCAGTTCTTC	CASSAREGSYNEQFF	once	15	TRBV9	TRBD2	TRBJ2-1
TGTGCCAGCAGCTTCGACGGACAGAGCAATCAGCCCCAGCATTTT	CASSFDGQSNQPQHF	-	15	TRBV7-2	-	TRBJ1-5
TGTGCCAGCAGCCGTGAACTCAATACGCAGTATTTT	CASSRELNTQYF	-	12	TRBV27	-	TRBJ2-3
TGTGCCTGGAGTTCACCCCGAGCAGGCTATGGCTACACCTTC	CAWSSPRAGYGYTF	-	14	TRBV30	-	TRBJ1-2
TGTGCCAGCAGTGAATATTCGACCGATCAGCCCCAGCATTTT	CASSEYSTDQPQHF	-	14	TRBV25-1	-	TRBJ1-5